This TCR beta chain was retrieved from a study of control samples from healthy donors and cancer patients. Germline V gene data show CDR1 as SNHLY and CDR2 as FYNNEI. This CDR3 comprises 14 residues. V lost 6 bases, J lost 5 bases, and 8 bases stayed unmatched. Sequenced by immunoSEQ multiplex PCR; TCRdb stores in-frame clones only, minus some. This sample carries about 140,000 clones, about 90% of them seen once, and the ten largest clones take about 7.6%. The count of this clone is one. Sequenced sample: blood. The chain uses TRBV2 and TRBJ2-5, with 8 bases matching TRBD1. This sequence originates from a man aged 18 to 30 in good health. DNA for the CDR3: TGTGCCAGCAGACCCGACAGGGGAGTCGAGACCCAGTACTTC. It codes for CASRPDRGVETQYF.